This T cell receptor beta chain was found in a study of blood T cell repertoires in COVID-19. This clone was recorded once. The CDR3 is made up of 14 amino acids. V shed 2 bases and J shed 4 bases, with 11 bases lying between them. Germline-derived CDR1 and CDR2 are SGDLS and YYNGEE. In the original processing: For nucleated cells, counts were estimated from reference gene primer amplification. Sequencing used immunoSEQ multiplex PCR; TCRdb keeps in-frame clones, though not all of them. The V and J calls and clone size come from that table; D and trimming were worked out from the DNA. The sample has nearly 25,000 clones; approximately 78% are singletons.

The specimen was peripheral blood. The origin of this receptor is a human donor in a cohort sampled during active COVID-19. V is TRBV9 and J is TRBJ2-3; no clear D. This chain's CDR3 is CASSVGSPPDTQYF. The CDR3 nucleotides are TGTGCCAGCAGCGTGGGCAGCCCTCCAGATACGCAGTATTTT.